This T cell receptor beta chain was found in a study of high-grade serous ovarian cancer treatment subgroups. Overall study: Samples averaged 14,192 reads and around 7,000 unique TCR beta rearrangements.

To note about this clone: Its antigen is still unknown.

Measured with immunoSEQ multiplex PCR; TCRdb has only the in-frame clones, and not every one. The table includes 18,000 or so clones, 75% detected once. Study-level findings and limits: Clonal relatedness tracked neoantigen level, and by trend copy number and mutation load. Same-patient tumor repertoires overlapped at about 0.1 to 0.79; different patients barely overlapped. Repertoire analysis covered CDR3 alone, not CDR1 or CDR2.

Tumor samples were taken before definitive surgery or chemotherapy. This TCR came from a human donor with high-grade serous ovarian cancer. The sample consisted of tumor tissue.

The CDR3 coding sequence is TGTGCCAGCAGCTTGTCGCTCGGGAGGGCCGATGAGCAGTTCTTC. Amino acid sequence: CASSLSLGRADEQFF. The gene calls are TRBV5-6 and TRBJ2-1, with 8 bases that match TRBD2. CDR1 is SGHDT, CDR2 YYEEEE, per germline. The CDR3 has 15 amino acids. Trimming at V came to 1 base and at J to 8 bases, leaving 8 bases not matched to a gene.